The present T cell receptor (beta chain) was sequenced within a study of T cells in Graves' hyperthyroidism and ophthalmopathy. CDR1 SQVTM and CDR2 ANQGSEA come from the germline V gene. The CDR3 extends over 12 amino acids. As to this clonotype: A read error may be the cause here, since a much bigger clone is one base away.

TCR beta CDR3 region amplification was performed from RNA transcripts. With the HTBI primer set, the TCR CDR3 went through a first round of RT-PCR. TCRdb passed the multiplex PCR reads through MiXCR, listing each CDR3 protein once. The table includes 250,000 to 300,000 distinct CDR3 sequences, about 15% detected once. This chain uses TRBV29-1 with TRBJ1-3, with D uncertain. The receptor comes from a woman aged 35 to 49 with Graves' hyperthyroidism that later progressed to Graves' ophthalmopathy. The sequenced sample was blood. The CDR3: CSVAGSGNTRYF. CDR3 bases: TGCAGCGTTGCGGGGTCTGGAAACACCAGATATTTT. Full variable domain (missing parts from reference TRBV29-1 and TRBJ1-3): SAVISQKPSRDICQRGTSLTIQCQVDSQVTMMFWYRQQPGQSLTLIATANQGSEATYESGFVIDKFPISRPNLTFSTLTVSNMSPEDSSIYLCSVAGSGNTRYFGEGSWLTVV.